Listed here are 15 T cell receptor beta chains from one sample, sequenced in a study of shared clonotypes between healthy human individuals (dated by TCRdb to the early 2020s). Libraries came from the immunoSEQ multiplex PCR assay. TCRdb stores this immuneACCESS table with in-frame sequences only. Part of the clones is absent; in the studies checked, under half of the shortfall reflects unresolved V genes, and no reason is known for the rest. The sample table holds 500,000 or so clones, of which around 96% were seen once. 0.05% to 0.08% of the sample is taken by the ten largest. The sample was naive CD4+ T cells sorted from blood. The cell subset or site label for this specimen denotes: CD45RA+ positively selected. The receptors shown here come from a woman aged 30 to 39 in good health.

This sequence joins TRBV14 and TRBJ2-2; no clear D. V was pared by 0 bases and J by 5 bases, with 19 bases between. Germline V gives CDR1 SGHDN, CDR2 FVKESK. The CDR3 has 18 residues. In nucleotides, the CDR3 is TGTGCCAGCAGCCAAGAAATGGGGTCGGGTTTGTATACCGGGGAGCTGTTTTTT. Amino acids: CASSQEMGSGLYTGELFF.

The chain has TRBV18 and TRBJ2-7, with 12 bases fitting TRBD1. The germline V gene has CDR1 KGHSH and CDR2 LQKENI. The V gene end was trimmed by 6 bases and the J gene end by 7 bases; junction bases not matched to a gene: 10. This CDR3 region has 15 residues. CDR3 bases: TGTGCCAGCTCGCCGGGGACAGGGGGCTTCAGAGAGCAGTACTTC. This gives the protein CASSPGTGGFREQYF.

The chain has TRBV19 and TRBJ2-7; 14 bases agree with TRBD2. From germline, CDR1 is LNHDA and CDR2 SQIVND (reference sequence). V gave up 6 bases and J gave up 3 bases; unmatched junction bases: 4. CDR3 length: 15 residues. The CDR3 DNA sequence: TGTGCCAGTAGCCACGGACTAGCGGGAGGCTACGAGCAGTACTTC. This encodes CASSHGLAGGYEQYF.

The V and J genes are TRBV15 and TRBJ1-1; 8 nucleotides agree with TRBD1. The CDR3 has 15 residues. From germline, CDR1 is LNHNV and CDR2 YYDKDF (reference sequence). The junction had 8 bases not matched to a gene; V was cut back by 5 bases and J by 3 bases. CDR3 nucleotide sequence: TGTGCCACCAGCGCCCTACCGGACAGGGACACTGAAGCTTTCTTT. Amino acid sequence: CATSALPDRDTEAFF. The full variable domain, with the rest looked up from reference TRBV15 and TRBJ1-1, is DAMVIQNPRYQVTQFGKPVTLSCSQTLNHNVMYWYQQKSSQAPKLLFHYYDKDFNNEADTPDNFQSRRPNTSFCFLDIRSPGLGDTAMYLCATSALPDRDTEAFFGQGTRLTVV.

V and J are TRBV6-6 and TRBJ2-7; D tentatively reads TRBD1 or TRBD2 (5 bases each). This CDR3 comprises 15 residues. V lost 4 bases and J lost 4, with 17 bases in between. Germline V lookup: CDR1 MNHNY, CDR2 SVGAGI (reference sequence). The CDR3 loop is CASSLARDPRYEQYF. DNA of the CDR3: TGTGCCAGCAGTTTGGCTCGGGACCCCAGGTACGAGCAGTACTTC.

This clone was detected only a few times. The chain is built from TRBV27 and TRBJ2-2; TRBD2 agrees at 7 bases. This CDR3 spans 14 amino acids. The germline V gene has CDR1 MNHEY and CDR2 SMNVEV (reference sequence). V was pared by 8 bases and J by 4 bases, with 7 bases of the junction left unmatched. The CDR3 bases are TGTGCCAGCGGATCGCGGGAGACCACCGGGGAGCTGTTTTTT. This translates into CASGSRETTGELFF.

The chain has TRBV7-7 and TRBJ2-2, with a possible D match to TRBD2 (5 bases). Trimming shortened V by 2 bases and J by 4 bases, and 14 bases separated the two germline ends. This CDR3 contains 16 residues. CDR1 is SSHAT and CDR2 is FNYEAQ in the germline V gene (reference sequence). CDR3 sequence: CASSLSVQRSTGELFF. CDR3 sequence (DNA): TGTGCCAGCAGCTTATCAGTACAGCGGTCCACCGGGGAGCTGTTTTTT.

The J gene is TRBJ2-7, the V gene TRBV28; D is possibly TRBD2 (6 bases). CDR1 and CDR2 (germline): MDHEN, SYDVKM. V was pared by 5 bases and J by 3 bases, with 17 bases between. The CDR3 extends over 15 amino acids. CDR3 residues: CASSPPWAGYYEQYF. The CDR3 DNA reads TGTGCCAGCAGTCCACCCTGGGCGGGGTACTACGAGCAGTACTTC.

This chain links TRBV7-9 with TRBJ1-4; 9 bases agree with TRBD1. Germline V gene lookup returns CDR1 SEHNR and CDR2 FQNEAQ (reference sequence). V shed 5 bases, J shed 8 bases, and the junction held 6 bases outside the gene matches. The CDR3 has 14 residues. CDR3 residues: CASSGGQGREKLFF. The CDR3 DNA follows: TGTGCCAGCAGCGGGGGACAGGGAAGGGAAAAACTGTTTTTT.

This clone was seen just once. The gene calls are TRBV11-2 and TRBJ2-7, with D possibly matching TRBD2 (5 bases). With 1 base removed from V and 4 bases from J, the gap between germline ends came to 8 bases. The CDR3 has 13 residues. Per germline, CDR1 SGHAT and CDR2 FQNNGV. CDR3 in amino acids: CASSLGGGYEQYF. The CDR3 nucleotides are TGTGCCAGCAGCTTAGGCGGAGGATACGAGCAGTACTTC.

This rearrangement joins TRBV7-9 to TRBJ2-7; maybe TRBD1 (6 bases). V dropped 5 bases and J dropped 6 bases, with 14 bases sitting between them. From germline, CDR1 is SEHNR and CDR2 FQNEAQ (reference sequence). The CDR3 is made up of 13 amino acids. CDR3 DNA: TGTGCCAGCAGCCACAACACAGGGACCGAGCAGTACTTC. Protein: CASSHNTGTEQYF. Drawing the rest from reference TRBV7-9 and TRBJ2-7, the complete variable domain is DTGVSQNPRHKITKRGQNVTFRCDPISEHNRLYWYRQTLGQGPEFLTYFQNEAQLEKSRLLSDRFSAERPKGSFSTLEIQRTEQGDSAMYLCASSHNTGTEQYFGPGTRLTVT.

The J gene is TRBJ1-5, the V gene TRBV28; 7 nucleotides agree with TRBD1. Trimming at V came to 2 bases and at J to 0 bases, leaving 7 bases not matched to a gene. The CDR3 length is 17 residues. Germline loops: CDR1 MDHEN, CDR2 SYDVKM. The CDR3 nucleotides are TGTGCCAGCAGTTTAGGTGCCAGGGGGAATAGCAATCAGCCCCAGCATTTT. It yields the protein CASSLGARGNSNQPQHF.

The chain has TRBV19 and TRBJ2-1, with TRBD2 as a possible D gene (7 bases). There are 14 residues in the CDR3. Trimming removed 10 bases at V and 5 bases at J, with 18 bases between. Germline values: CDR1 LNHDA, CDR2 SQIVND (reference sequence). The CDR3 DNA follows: TGTGCCACCGCTCTTTCGGGGGGCCACAATGAGCAGTTCTTC. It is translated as CATALSGGHNEQFF.

CDR3 residues: CASSQDPASQETQYF. CDR3 DNA: TGCGCCAGCAGCCAAGATCCGGCCAGTCAAGAGACCCAGTACTTC. V gene TRBV4-1 combines with J gene TRBJ2-5; D not resolved. The V gene lost 0 bases and the J gene lost 2 bases, with 10 bases spanning the gap. The V gene's germline CDR1 is MGHRA and CDR2 YSYEKL. This CDR3 has 15 amino acids.

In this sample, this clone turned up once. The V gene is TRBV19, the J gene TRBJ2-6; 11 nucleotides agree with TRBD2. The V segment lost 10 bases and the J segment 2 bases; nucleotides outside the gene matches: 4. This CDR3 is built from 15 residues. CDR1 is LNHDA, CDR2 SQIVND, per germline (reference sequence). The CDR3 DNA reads TGTGCCACAGTAGCGGGAGGGACTGGGGCCAACGTCCTGACTTTC. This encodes CATVAGGTGANVLTF.